This T cell receptor (beta chain) was sequenced during a study of identifying expanded T cells in peripheral blood. Findings and limits, study-wide: Technical replicates showed approximately 1.2 changed clones; approximately 2 weeks roughly 18; four weeks 19. Across healthy donors, higher total template counts meant significantly greater approximately two-week count variance.

The CDR3 is made up of 14 amino acids. With 4 bases removed from V and 7 bases from J, the gap between germline ends came to 19 bases. CDR1 and CDR2 from the germline V gene are GTSNPN and SVGIG (reference sequence). Profiled with immunoSEQ multiplex PCR; TCRdb holds only in-frame clones, not every one. Of 58,000 or so clones in the sample, about 85% were seen once. A single count supports this clone. Its antigen is still unknown. Sequencing used blood. The origin of this receptor is a person aged 18 to 75 in good health. The rearrangement uses TRBV30 and TRBJ1-2; a weak D match, TRBD1 (5 bases). The CDR3 loop is CAWTRRREGSGYTF. The DNA of the CDR3 is TGTGCCTGGACCCGACGTAGGGAGGGGAGTGGCTACACCTTC.